These 5 T cell receptor beta chains came from one sample sequenced in a study of chronic HIV infection and antiretroviral therapy. TCRdb used MiXCR to reprocess the 5' RACE reads, holding one entry per CDR3 protein. Of about 31,000 distinct CDR3 sequences listed, more than 7.5% are singletons. Sequencing used peripheral blood. The receptor set was obtained from an adult who had HIV and had not received antiretroviral therapy, or was an uninfected healthy control (not recorded which).

This clonotype was recorded at least ten times. The chain couples TRBV14 to TRBJ1-1; TRBD1 might be the D (6 bases). This CDR3 is built from 14 residues. The germline V gene has CDR1 SGHDN and CDR2 FVKESK. Trimming cost V 0 bases and J 10 bases, with 15 bases left between them. The chain's CDR3 is CASSQDRYREVAFF. Here the CDR3 DNA reads TGTGCCAGCAGCCAAGATCGGTACAGGGAGGTAGCTTTCTTT. The full variable domain, rest sourced from reference TRBV14 and TRBJ1-1, is EAGVTQFPSHSVIEKGQTVTLRCDPISGHDNLYWYRRVMGKEIKFLLHFVKESKQDESGMPNNRFLAERTGGTYSTLKVQPAELEDSGVYFCASSQDRYREVAFFGQGTRLTVV.

The rearrangement joins TRBV28 to TRBJ2-1; TRBD1 aligns across 8 bases. Trimming cost V 6 bases and J 0 bases; bases outside gene matches: 7. Germline CDR1 is MDHEN and CDR2 is SYDVKM. This CDR3 is built from 16 residues. In nucleotides, the CDR3 is TGTGCCAGCAGACCTCCTACAGGGGGCTCCTACAATGAGCAGTTCTTC. Translated, it gives CASRPPTGGSYNEQFF.

The table lists this clonotype with a few counts. The chain employs TRBV29-1 and TRBJ2-6, with D unclear. The V gene's germline CDR1 is SQVTM and CDR2 ANQGSEA. Between the trimmed V and J ends, which lost 4 bases and 0 bases, there was a span of 7 bases. The CDR3 runs 14 residues. Here the CDR3 DNA reads TGCAGCGTTGCGGGTGACTCTGGGGCCAACGTCCTGACTTTC. Translated, it gives CSVAGDSGANVLTF. Combining the CDR3 with reference TRBV29-1 and TRBJ2-6 gives the whole variable domain SAVISQKPSRDICQRGTSLTIQCQVDSQVTMMFWYRQQPGQSLTLIATANQGSEATYESGFVIDKFPISRPNLTFSTLTVSNMSPEDSSIYLCSVAGDSGANVLTFGAGSRLTVL.

This clonotype was found many times. The chain couples TRBV11-2 to TRBJ2-7, with 10 bases matching TRBD1. The CDR3 has 14 residues. Germline V gene data show CDR1 as SGHAT and CDR2 as FQNNGV. V lost 5 bases and J lost 4; bases outside the gene matches: 5. CDR3 nucleotide sequence: TGTGCCAGCAGCCAGGACAGGGGGGGTTACGAGCAGTACTTC. This encodes CASSQDRGGYEQYF.

The V and J genes are TRBV5-1 and TRBJ2-1; 7 bases are a match to TRBD1. The germline V gene has CDR1 SGHRS and CDR2 YFSETQ. This CDR3 is 15 amino acids long. V was clipped by 3 bases and J by 4 bases; unmatched bases: 7. The chain's CDR3 is CASSWDSTGYNEQFF. The DNA for the CDR3 is TGCGCCAGCAGCTGGGACAGTACGGGGTACAATGAGCAGTTCTTC.